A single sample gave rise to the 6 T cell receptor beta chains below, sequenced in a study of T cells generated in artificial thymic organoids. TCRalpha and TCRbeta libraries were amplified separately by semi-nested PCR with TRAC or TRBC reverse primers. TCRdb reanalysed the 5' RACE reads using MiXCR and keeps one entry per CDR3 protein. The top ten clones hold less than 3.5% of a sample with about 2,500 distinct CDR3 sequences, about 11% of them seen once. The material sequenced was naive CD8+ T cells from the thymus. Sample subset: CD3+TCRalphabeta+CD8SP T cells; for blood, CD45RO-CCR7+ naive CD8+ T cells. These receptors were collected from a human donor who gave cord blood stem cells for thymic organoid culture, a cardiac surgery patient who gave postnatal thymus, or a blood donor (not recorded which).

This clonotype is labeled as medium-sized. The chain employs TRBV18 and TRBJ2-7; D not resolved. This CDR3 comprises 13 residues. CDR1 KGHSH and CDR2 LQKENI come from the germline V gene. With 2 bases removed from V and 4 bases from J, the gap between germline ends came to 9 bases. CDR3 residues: CASSPMRGYEQYV. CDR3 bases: TGTGCCAGCTCACCAATGCGCGGATACGAGCAGTACGTC.

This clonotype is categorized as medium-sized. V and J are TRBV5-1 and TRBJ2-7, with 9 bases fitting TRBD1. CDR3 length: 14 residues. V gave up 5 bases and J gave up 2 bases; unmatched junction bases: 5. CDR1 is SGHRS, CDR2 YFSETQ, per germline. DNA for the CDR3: TGCGCCAGCAGACCGGGACAGGGACCCTACGAGCAGTACTTC. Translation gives CASRPGQGPYEQYF.

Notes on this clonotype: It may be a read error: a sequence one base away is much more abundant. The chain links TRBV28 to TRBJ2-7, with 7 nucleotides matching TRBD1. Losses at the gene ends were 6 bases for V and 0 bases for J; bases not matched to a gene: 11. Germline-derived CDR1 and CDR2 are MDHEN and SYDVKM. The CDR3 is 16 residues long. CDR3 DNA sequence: TGTGCCAGCAGAGATGAGGACAGGAGGCTCTCCTACGAGCAGTACTTC. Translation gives CASRDEDRRLSYEQYF.

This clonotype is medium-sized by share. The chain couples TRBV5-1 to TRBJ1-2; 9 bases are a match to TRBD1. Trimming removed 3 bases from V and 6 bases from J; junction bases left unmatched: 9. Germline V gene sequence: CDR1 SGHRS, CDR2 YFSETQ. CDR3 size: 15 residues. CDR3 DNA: TGCGCCAGCAGCTCGACGGACAGGGGAGGCGATGGCTACACCTTC. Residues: CASSSTDRGGDGYTF.

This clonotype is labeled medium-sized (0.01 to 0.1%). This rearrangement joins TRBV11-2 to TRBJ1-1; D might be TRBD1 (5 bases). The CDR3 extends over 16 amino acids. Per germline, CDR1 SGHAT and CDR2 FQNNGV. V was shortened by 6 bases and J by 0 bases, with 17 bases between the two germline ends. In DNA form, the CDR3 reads TGTGCCAGCAGACTTGGACGAAAGGGACTGAACACTGAAGCTTTCTTT. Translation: CASRLGRKGLNTEAFF.

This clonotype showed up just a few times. CDR3 in DNA: TGTGCCAGCAGCAAGAGAGCGGGGGTGGCCTACAATGAGCAGTTCTTC. Its protein is CASSKRAGVAYNEQFF. The genes are TRBV7-8 and TRBJ2-1; 8 nucleotides match TRBD2. V was pared by 5 bases and J by 2 bases, with 8 bases of the junction left unmatched. The CDR3 has 16 amino acids. Germline assignment: CDR1 SGHVS and CDR2 FQNEAQ.